The 8 T cell receptor beta chains below were found in one sample sequenced in a study of blood T cell repertoires in COVID-19. The protocol was immunoSEQ multiplex PCR, while the TCRdb copy is restricted to in-frame clones and leaves out a portion. The sample yields roughly 230,000 clones, approximately 82% seen once. Sequenced: peripheral blood. These receptors were taken from a man between 35 and 55 years old with active or convalescent COVID-19.

V and J are TRBV6-5 and TRBJ2-1; 7 nucleotides align to TRBD1. CDR1 and CDR2 (germline): MNHEY, SVGAGI. This CDR3 has 14 residues. Germline trimming cut 5 bases from V and 7 bases from J; bases unmatched to any gene: 8. The CDR3 DNA reads as TGTGCCAGCAGTAGGGGCACACAGGGGAATGAGCAGTTCTTC. Translated, it gives CASSRGTQGNEQFF.

The chain uses TRBV19 and TRBJ1-5, with TRBD1 matching over 11 bases. The CDR3 totals 14 residues. The V gene end was trimmed by 8 bases and the J gene end by 4 bases; junction bases not matched to a gene: 4. Germline V gene data show CDR1 as LNHDA and CDR2 as SQIVND (reference sequence). For the CDR3, the DNA is TGTGCCAGTGCGGACAGGGGGCTTAATCAGCCCCAGCATTTT. Translation gives CASADRGLNQPQHF.

The chain links TRBV29-1 to TRBJ2-5; possibly TRBD1 for D (6 bases). V lost 6 bases to trimming and J lost 1 base, with 12 bases between them. From germline, CDR1 is SQVTM and CDR2 ANQGSEA. The CDR3 totals 13 residues. The CDR3 sequence is CSVPNRAQETQYF. The CDR3 DNA sequence: TGCAGCGTACCTAACAGGGCCCAAGAGACCCAGTACTTC.

V is TRBV7-2 and J is TRBJ2-7; 10 bases are shared with TRBD2. Germline CDR1 is SGHTA and CDR2 is FQGNSA. V lost 1 base to trimming and J lost 1 base; unmatched junction nucleotides: 13. The CDR3 spans 19 residues. CDR3 DNA sequence: TGTGCCAGCAGCTTAGACCCCTTGTTGAGCGGGAGGGTATCCTACGAGCAGTACTTC. It specifies CASSLDPLLSGRVSYEQYF.

The V and J genes are TRBV12-5 and TRBJ2-7; a possible D gene is TRBD2 (5 bases). Germline CDR1 LGHNT, CDR2 FRNRAP. V was cut by 7 bases and J by 7 bases, with 20 bases left in between. The CDR3 spans 14 residues. CDR3 bases: TGTGCTAGTGCCCCGGGAAGGACGCCCTTAGAGCAGTACTTC. Translating it yields CASAPGRTPLEQYF. Combining the CDR3 with reference TRBV12-5 and TRBJ2-7 gives the whole variable domain DARVTQTPRHKVTEMGQEVTMRCQPILGHNTVFWYRQTMMQGLELLAYFRNRAPLDDSGMPKDRFSAEMPDATLATLKIQPSEPRDSAVYFCASAPGRTPLEQYFGPGTRLTVT.

The chain employs TRBV9 and TRBJ2-3; tentatively, D is TRBD1 (5 bases). Germline V gene sequence: CDR1 SGDLS, CDR2 YYNGEE. V was cut by 0 bases and J by 6 bases, with 17 bases left in between. CDR3 size: 16 residues. DNA for the CDR3: TGTGCCAGCAGCGTAGATGAAGGGGCAGCGTGGGATACGCAGTATTTT. Protein: CASSVDEGAAWDTQYF.

The CDR3 sequence is CASRETGPTNEKLFF. Written as DNA, the CDR3 is TGTGCCAGTAGGGAGACAGGGCCAACTAATGAAAAACTGTTTTTT. V gene TRBV19 combines with J gene TRBJ1-4; 7 nucleotides match TRBD1. The CDR3 is 15 residues long. Germline CDR1 reads LNHDA; CDR2 reads SQIVND (reference sequence). Trimming took 6 bases from V and 0 from J; bases not matched to a gene: 4.

The chain employs TRBV9 and TRBJ2-7, with D maybe TRBD1 (6 bases). This CDR3 is built from 15 residues. Germline V gene data show CDR1 as SGDLS and CDR2 as YYNGEE. V lost 0 bases and J 3 bases, leaving 13 bases between the germline ends. CDR3 bases: TGTGCCAGCAGCGTAGTCGGGCAGGGGCACTACGAGCAGTACTTC. Encoded protein: CASSVVGQGHYEQYF.